This passage covers 30 T cell receptor beta chains from one sample sequenced in a study of response to subunit inactivated influenza vaccine. TCRdb ran MiXCR on the RT-PCR reads and lists one entry per CDR3 protein. The sample consists of about 620,000 distinct CDR3 sequences, roughly 12% of them appearing once. These same data were also listed under a study on T cells expressing NK-cell markers. That work states: 5'RACE template switching built TCR beta cDNA with unique molecular identifiers.

Material: PBMCs from blood, obtained on the day of vaccination. These receptors all stem from a man over 45 who received an inactivated influenza vaccine.

This clonotype was observed a few times. The chain links TRBV7-2 to TRBJ2-1, with 9 bases identical to TRBD1. CDR3 length equals 15 residues. In germline, CDR1 is SGHTA, CDR2 FQGNSA. V shed 2 bases and J 9 bases; nucleotides not matched to a gene: 8. The CDR3 spells CASSLTGGPPREQFF. CDR3 bases: TGTGCCAGCAGCTTAACAGGGGGCCCCCCCCGTGAGCAGTTCTTC. Complete variable domain (other parts from reference TRBV7-2 and TRBJ2-1): GAGVSQSPSNKVTEKGKDVELRCDPISGHTALYWYRQSLGQGLEFLIYFQGNSAPDKSGLPSDRFSAERTGGSVSTLTIQRTQQEDSAVYLCASSLTGGPPREQFFGPGTRLTVL.

The V call is TRBV7-8, the J call TRBJ2-7; unclear D gene. The germline V and J ends were trimmed by 2 bases and 2 bases, with 10 bases remaining between them. CDR1 SGHVS and CDR2 FQNEAQ come from the germline V gene. This CDR3 has 14 amino acids. CDR3 nucleotides: TGTGCCAGCAGCTTACTCAGCGTAGCCTACGAGCAGTACTTC. It codes for CASSLLSVAYEQYF.

This clonotype has only a few counts. J is TRBJ2-2 and V is TRBV18, with unresolved D. The CDR3 is 15 amino acids. Germline loops: CDR1 KGHSH, CDR2 LQKENI. V was pared by 4 bases and J by 1 base, with 10 bases between. Here the CDR3 reads CASSLPTVNTGELFF. CDR3 in DNA: TGTGCCAGCTCACTACCGACGGTGAACACCGGGGAGCTGTTTTTT.

The sample holds a few counts of this clonotype. The chain recombines TRBV10-3 with TRBJ2-1; 13 bases match TRBD2. CDR3 length: 18 amino acids. The germline V gene encodes CDR1 ENHRY and CDR2 SYGVKD. Trimming at V came to 4 bases and at J to 2 bases, leaving 8 bases not matched to a gene. The CDR3 bases are TGTGCCATCAGTGGACGACTAGCGGGAGGAGAGACCTACAATGAGCAGTTCTTC. Protein sequence: CAISGRLAGGETYNEQFF.

This clonotype occurred a few times. The chain links TRBV20-1 to TRBJ1-2; 8 positions match TRBD1. Germline trimming cut 3 bases from V and 7 bases from J; bases unmatched to any gene: 7. CDR3 size: 13 residues. The germline V gene has CDR1 DFQATT and CDR2 SNEGSKA (reference sequence). The CDR3 loop is CSASWGRGPGYTF. The CDR3 coding sequence is TGCAGTGCTAGTTGGGGCAGGGGGCCTGGCTACACCTTC.

Ten or more counts support this clonotype. This chain joins TRBV7-9 and TRBJ2-7, with D unresolved. CDR1 is SEHNR and CDR2 is FQNEAQ in the germline V gene (reference sequence). The germline V and J ends were trimmed by 2 bases and 4 bases, with 3 bases remaining between them. CDR3 size: 11 residues. Here the CDR3 reads CASSLKYEQYF. CDR3 coding DNA: TGTGCCAGCAGCTTAAAGTACGAGCAGTACTTC.

The table lists this clonotype with a few counts. This chain links TRBV20-1 with TRBJ1-5, with D possibly TRBD1 on 6 matching bases. Trimming pared 6 bases from V and 3 bases from J, leaving 18 bases between. The CDR3 totals 15 residues. Germline V gives CDR1 DFQATT, CDR2 SNEGSKA (reference sequence). CDR3 sequence reads: CSATKAGVLNQPQHF. CDR3 nucleotide sequence: TGCAGTGCCACCAAAGCAGGGGTCCTCAATCAGCCCCAGCATTTT.

The V call is TRBV27, the J call TRBJ2-3; D not certain. Germline V gene data show CDR1 as MNHEY and CDR2 as SMNVEV (reference sequence). CDR3 size: 14 residues. Trimming shortened V by 3 bases and J by 2 bases, and 9 bases separated the two germline ends. The CDR3 sequence is CASSFLHPTDTQYF. The DNA of the CDR3 is TGTGCCAGCAGTTTCCTACACCCCACAGATACGCAGTATTTT.

This clonotype was seen more than once but under ten times. The gene calls are TRBV7-2 and TRBJ2-1; TRBD2 agrees at 12 bases. The CDR3 totals 15 residues. Germline trimming cut 7 bases from V and 7 bases from J; bases unmatched to any gene: 8. The germline V gene encodes CDR1 SGHTA and CDR2 FQGNSA. Written as DNA, the CDR3 is TGTGCCAGCAACGAACGGACTAGCGGGAATAATGAGCAGTTCTTC. Translating gives CASNERTSGNNEQFF.

This clonotype has just a few counts. The V gene is TRBV15, the J gene TRBJ2-1, with a weak D call TRBD2 (5 bases). The CDR3 loop spans 15 amino acids. The ends were cut back, 3 bases at V and 6 bases at J, with 15 bases in the middle. Germline V gives CDR1 LNHNV, CDR2 YYDKDF (reference sequence). The CDR3 DNA reads TGTGCCACCAGCAGGGAGTCGCCTAGCACCAATGAGCAGTTCTTC. As protein: CATSRESPSTNEQFF. Looking up the rest from reference TRBV15 and TRBJ2-1 gives the full variable domain: DAMVIQNPRYQVTQFGKPVTLSCSQTLNHNVMYWYQQKSSQAPKLLFHYYDKDFNNEADTPDNFQSRRPNTSFCFLDIRSPGLGDTAMYLCATSRESPSTNEQFFGPGTRLTVL.

This clonotype was seen more than once but under ten times. This chain connects TRBV3-1 to TRBJ2-2, with 12 bases aligning to TRBD2. This CDR3 comprises 18 residues. The trim removed 4 bases at V and 2 bases at J, leaving 8 bases unmatched. The germline CDR1 and CDR2 sequences are LGHDT and YNNKEL (reference sequence). For the CDR3, the DNA is TGTGCCAGCAGCCCAGCGGGACTAGCGGGCATTAACACCGGGGAGCTGTTTTTT. Protein product: CASSPAGLAGINTGELFF.

The CDR3 is CASSLAQGAEQYF. CDR3 in DNA: TGTGCCAGCAGCTTAGCACAGGGGGCCGAGCAGTACTTC. J is TRBJ2-7 and V is TRBV7-6; 9 bases fit TRBD1. The CDR3 covers 13 residues. The ends lost 0 bases at V and 6 bases at J; junction bases unmatched: 0. Germline-derived CDR1 and CDR2 are SGHVS and FNYEAQ.

The chain carries TRBV5-1 and TRBJ2-1; 10 bases match TRBD2. This CDR3 contains 15 residues. Germline-derived CDR1 and CDR2 are SGHRS and YFSETQ. Trimming removed 3 bases from V and 7 bases from J; junction bases left unmatched: 7. CDR3 sequence: CASSSLAGVQNEQFF. The CDR3 bases are TGCGCCAGCAGCTCGCTAGCGGGAGTTCAGAATGAGCAGTTCTTC.

The V call is TRBV19, the J call TRBJ1-2; D may be TRBD1 (6 bases). Germline V CDR1 and CDR2: LNHDA, SQIVND (reference sequence). The V and J ends lost 4 bases and 3 bases respectively, with 12 bases between them. CDR3 length: 14 amino acids. The CDR3 loop is CASSTDRTDYGYTF. The CDR3 coding sequence is TGTGCCAGTAGTACAGACAGGACGGACTATGGCTACACCTTC.

This chain uses TRBV20-1 with TRBJ2-1, with TRBD2 matching 9 bases. This CDR3 contains 14 residues. The V gene end was trimmed by 4 bases and the J gene end by 9 bases; junction bases not matched to a gene: 10. In germline, CDR1 is DFQATT, CDR2 SNEGSKA (reference sequence). Here the CDR3 reads CSATSGGGASEQFF. The CDR3, as DNA: TGCAGTGCTACGAGCGGCGGGGGGGCCAGTGAGCAGTTCTTC.

This chain links TRBV5-1 with TRBJ2-5; D unclear. The CDR3 contains 15 residues. CDR1 and CDR2 (germline): SGHRS, YFSETQ. V was pared by 0 bases and J by 2 bases, with 11 bases between. CDR3 amino acids: CASSLGGGDQETQYF. In DNA, the CDR3 is TGCGCCAGCAGCTTGGGAGGTGGGGATCAAGAGACCCAGTACTTC.

The gene calls are TRBV20-1 and TRBJ2-7; D is perhaps TRBD1 or TRBD2 (5 bases each). The V end was cut by 5 bases, the J end by 4 bases, with 15 bases between. The CDR3 sequence is 13 residues long. The germline gives CDR1 DFQATT, CDR2 SNEGSKA (reference sequence). Written as DNA, the CDR3 is TGCAGTGCTTATACAGGAGGAGGATACGAGCAGTACTTC. This sequence encodes CSAYTGGGYEQYF.

In its sample, this clonotype was seen many times. The chain has TRBV20-1 and TRBJ2-3, with TRBD1 identical over 7 bases. The trim removed 0 bases at V and 1 base at J, leaving 4 bases unmatched. In germline, CDR1 is DFQATT, CDR2 SNEGSKA (reference sequence). The CDR3 is made up of 15 amino acids. CDR3 loop: CSARDRQGGTDTQYF. Written as DNA, the CDR3 is TGCAGTGCTAGAGACCGACAGGGCGGCACAGATACGCAGTATTTT.

This clonotype was observed at least ten times. The chain uses TRBV5-1 and TRBJ2-2; D not certain. Trimming pared 4 bases from V and 6 bases from J, leaving 10 bases between. The CDR3 has 13 amino acids. The germline V gene has CDR1 SGHRS and CDR2 YFSETQ. The CDR3 region has the DNA TGCGCCAGCAGCACTCCCGGTGCCGGGGAGCTGTTTTTT. Encoded protein: CASSTPGAGELFF.

This sequence joins TRBV9 and TRBJ2-1, with TRBD2 as a possible D gene (5 bases). V was shortened by 0 bases and J by 6 bases, with 10 bases between the two germline ends. CDR1 is SGDLS, CDR2 YYNGEE, per germline. This CDR3 has 14 residues. The DNA of the CDR3 is TGTGCCAGCAGCGTAGTTGGGGAGATCAATGAGCAGTTCTTC. It specifies CASSVVGEINEQFF.

This chain joins TRBV24-1 and TRBJ2-1; possible D gene TRBD1, 6 bases. Trimming pared 3 bases from V and 9 bases from J, leaving 8 bases between. The V gene's germline CDR1 is KGHDR and CDR2 SFDVKD. This CDR3 has 12 amino acids. Written as DNA, the CDR3 is TGTGCCACCAGTGATGACAGGCGTGAGCAGTTCTTC. Protein product: CATSDDRREQFF.

A few counts support this clonotype. The chain is built from TRBV5-1 and TRBJ2-5; no definite D call. This CDR3 comprises 14 residues. Germline CDR1 reads SGHRS; CDR2 reads YFSETQ. Trimming removed 2 bases at V and 5 bases at J, with 13 bases between. CDR3 region: CASSFQTELETQYF. In nucleotides, the CDR3 is TGCGCCAGCAGCTTCCAGACTGAACTGGAGACCCAGTACTTC. The whole variable domain, filled in from reference TRBV5-1 and TRBJ2-5, reads KAGVTQTPRYLIKTRGQQVTLSCSPISGHRSVSWYQQTPGQGLQFLFEYFSETQRNKGNFPGRFSGRQFSNSRSEMNVSTLELGDSALYLCASSFQTELETQYFGPGTRLLVL.

The table lists this clonotype with many counts. CDR3 residues: CASSLDRGQAFF. CDR3 nucleotide sequence: TGTGCCAGCAGCTTGGACAGGGGGCAAGCTTTCTTT. The V call is TRBV7-2, the J call TRBJ1-1; 11 bases match TRBD1. The CDR3 spans 12 residues. V was clipped by 3 bases and J by 9 bases; unmatched bases: 0. The germline gives CDR1 SGHTA, CDR2 FQGNSA.

On this clonotype: This may stem from a read error, because a much larger clone lies one nucleotide away. The chain uses TRBV28 and TRBJ1-1; no definite D call. Germline CDR1 MDHEN, CDR2 SYDVKM. Trimming left V 3 bases short and J 5 bases short, with 13 bases between. The CDR3 is 14 amino acids. The CDR3 spells CASSLPLAKTEAFF. CDR3 coding DNA: TGTGCCAGCAGTTTGCCGTTGGCGAAGACTGAAGCTTTCTTT. The complete variable domain, with remaining parts taken from reference TRBV28 and TRBJ1-1, reads DVKVTQSSRYLVKRTGEKVFLECVQDMDHENMFWYRQDPGLGLRLIYFSYDVKMKEKGDIPEGYSVSREKKERFSLILESASTNQTSMYLCASSLPLAKTEAFFGQGTRLTVV.

On this clonotype itself: The junction departs from germline at one end; a sequencing error may be responsible. The chain links TRBV7-9 to TRBJ2-1, with D uncertain. The CDR3 spans 13 residues. Germline lookup yields CDR1 SEHNR and CDR2 FQNEAQ (reference sequence). In DNA, the CDR3 is TGTGTCAGCAGCTCAACCAAAAGCAATGAGCAGTTCTTC. Amino acids: CVSSSTKSNEQFF.

The gene calls are TRBV4-1 and TRBJ2-2; perhaps TRBD2 as D (6 bases). The germline V gene encodes CDR1 MGHRA and CDR2 YSYEKL. The CDR3 is 16 residues long. Trimming took off 2 bases at V and 1 base at J, with 11 bases between the two ends. CDR3 region: CASSQLASLNTGELFF. The CDR3 DNA sequence: TGCGCCAGCAGCCAACTAGCGTCTTTGAACACCGGGGAGCTGTTTTTT.

This clonotype has a count of ten or more. The V gene is TRBV6-2 or TRBV6-3, the J gene TRBJ2-1; 8 bases agree with TRBD2. Looked up from germline, CDR1 is MNHEY and CDR2 is SVGEGT. The CDR3 runs 16 residues. Germline trimming cut 5 bases from V and 0 bases from J; bases unmatched to any gene: 6. This CDR3 reads CASSPTSGRSYNEQFF. The CDR3 bases are TGTGCCAGCAGTCCTACTAGCGGACGCTCCTACAATGAGCAGTTCTTC.

This clonotype was counted at least ten times. The chain carries TRBV10-3 and TRBJ2-1; D not certain. Germline assignment: CDR1 ENHRY and CDR2 SYGVKD. The CDR3 has 15 amino acids. V was shortened by 6 bases and J by 8 bases, with 20 bases between the two germline ends. The CDR3 sequence is CAIRPFGELNHEQFF. The CDR3 DNA reads as TGTGCCATCAGACCCTTCGGCGAGCTTAACCATGAGCAGTTCTTC.

This chain links TRBV3-1 with TRBJ2-1; D unclear. Trimming pared 1 base from V and 6 bases from J, leaving 7 bases between. Germline values: CDR1 LGHDT, CDR2 YNNKEL (reference sequence). The CDR3 is 13 residues long. The CDR3 protein is CASSQGLPNEQFF. CDR3 nucleotide sequence: TGTGCCAGCAGCCAAGGGCTACCCAATGAGCAGTTCTTC.

This clonotype was observed a handful of times. This chain joins TRBV20-1 and TRBJ2-3; weak D call: TRBD2 (6 bases). The CDR3 has 14 amino acids. Trimming stripped 7 bases from V and 1 base from J, with 15 bases between. Germline CDR1 reads DFQATT; CDR2 reads SNEGSKA (reference sequence). The CDR3 reads CSVRRGAGTDTQYF. The CDR3 DNA follows: TGCAGTGTTCGGAGGGGAGCTGGCACAGATACGCAGTATTTT.